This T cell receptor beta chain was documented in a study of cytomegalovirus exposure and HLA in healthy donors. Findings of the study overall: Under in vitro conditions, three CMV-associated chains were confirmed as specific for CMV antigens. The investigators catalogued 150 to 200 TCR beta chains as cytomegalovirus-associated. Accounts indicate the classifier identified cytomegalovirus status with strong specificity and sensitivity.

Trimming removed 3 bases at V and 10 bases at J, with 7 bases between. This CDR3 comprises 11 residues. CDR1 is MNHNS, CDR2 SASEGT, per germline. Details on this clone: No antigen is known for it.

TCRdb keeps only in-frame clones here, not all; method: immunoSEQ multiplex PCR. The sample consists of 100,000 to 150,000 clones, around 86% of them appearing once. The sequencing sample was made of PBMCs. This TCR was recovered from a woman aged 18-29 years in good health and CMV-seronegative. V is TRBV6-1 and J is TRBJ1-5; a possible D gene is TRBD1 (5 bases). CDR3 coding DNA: TGTGCCAGCAGTGAGACAGTACCCCAGCATTTT. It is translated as CASSETVPQHF.